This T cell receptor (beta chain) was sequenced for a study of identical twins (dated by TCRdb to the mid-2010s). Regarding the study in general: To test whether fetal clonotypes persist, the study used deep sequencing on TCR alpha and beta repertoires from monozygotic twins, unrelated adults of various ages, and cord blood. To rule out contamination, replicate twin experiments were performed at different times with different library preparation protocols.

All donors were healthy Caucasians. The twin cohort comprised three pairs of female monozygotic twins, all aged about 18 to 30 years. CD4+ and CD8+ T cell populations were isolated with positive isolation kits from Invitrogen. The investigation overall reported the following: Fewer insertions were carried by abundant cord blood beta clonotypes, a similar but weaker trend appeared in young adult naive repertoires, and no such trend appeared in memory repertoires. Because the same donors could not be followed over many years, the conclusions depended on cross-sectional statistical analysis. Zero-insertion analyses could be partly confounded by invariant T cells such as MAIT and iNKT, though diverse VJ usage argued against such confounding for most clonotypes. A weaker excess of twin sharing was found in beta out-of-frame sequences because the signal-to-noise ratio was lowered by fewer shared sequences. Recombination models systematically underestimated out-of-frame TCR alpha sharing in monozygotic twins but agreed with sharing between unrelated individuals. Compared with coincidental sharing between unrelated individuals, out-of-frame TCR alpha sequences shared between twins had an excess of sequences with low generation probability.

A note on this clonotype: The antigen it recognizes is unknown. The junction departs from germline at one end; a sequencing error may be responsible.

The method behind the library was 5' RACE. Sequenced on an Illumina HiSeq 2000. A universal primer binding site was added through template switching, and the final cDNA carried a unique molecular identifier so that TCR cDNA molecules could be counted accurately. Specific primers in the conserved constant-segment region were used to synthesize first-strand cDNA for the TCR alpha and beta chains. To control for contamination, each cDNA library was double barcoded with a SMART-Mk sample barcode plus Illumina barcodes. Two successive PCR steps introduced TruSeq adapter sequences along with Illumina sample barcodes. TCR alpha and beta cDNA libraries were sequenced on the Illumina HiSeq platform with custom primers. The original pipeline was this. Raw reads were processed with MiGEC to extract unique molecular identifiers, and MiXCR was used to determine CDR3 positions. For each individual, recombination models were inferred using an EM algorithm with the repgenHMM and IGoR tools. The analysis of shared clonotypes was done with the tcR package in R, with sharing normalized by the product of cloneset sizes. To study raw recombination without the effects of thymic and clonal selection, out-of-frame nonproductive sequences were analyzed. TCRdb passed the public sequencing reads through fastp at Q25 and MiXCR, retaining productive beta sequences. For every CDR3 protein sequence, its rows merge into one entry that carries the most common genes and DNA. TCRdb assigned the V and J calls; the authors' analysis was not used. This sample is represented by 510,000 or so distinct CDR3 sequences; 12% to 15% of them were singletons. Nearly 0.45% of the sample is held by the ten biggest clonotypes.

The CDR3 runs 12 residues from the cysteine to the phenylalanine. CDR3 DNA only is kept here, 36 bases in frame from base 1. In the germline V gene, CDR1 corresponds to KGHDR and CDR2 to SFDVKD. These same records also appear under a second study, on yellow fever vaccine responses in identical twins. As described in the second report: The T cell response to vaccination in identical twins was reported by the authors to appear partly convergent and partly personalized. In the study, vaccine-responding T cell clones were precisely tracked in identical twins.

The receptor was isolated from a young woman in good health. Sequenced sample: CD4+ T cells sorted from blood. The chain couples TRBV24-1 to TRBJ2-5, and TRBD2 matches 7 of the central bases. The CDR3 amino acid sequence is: CTTSDAGTTPYF. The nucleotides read TGTACCACCAGTGACGCCGGGACTACTCCTTACTTC.